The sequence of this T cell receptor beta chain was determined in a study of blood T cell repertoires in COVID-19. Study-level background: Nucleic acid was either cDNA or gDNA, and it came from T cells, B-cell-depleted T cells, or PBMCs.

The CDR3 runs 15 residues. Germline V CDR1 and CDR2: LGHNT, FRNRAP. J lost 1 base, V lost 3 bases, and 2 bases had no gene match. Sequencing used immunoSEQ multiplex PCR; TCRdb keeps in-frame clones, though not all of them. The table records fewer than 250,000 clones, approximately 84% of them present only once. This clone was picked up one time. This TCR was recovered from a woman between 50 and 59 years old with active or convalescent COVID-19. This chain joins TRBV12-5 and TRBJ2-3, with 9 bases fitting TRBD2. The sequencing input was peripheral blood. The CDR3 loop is CASGLQRGGTDTQYF. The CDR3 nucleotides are TGTGCTAGTGGTTTACAGCGGGGGGGCACAGATACGCAGTATTTT.